These 25 T cell receptor beta chains share one sample of origin, sequenced in a study of blood T cell repertoires in COVID-19. Sequencing used immunoSEQ multiplex PCR; TCRdb keeps in-frame clones, though not all of them. The table lists about 190,000 clones, about 88% of them singletons, with 3.2% in the top ten. Source material: PBMCs or T cells enriched from blood (not recorded which). Receptors originate from a woman aged 25 to 45 who had recovered from COVID-19.

V gene TRBV10-3 combines with J gene TRBJ1-5, with D tentatively TRBD1 (5 bases). Germline-derived CDR1 and CDR2 are ENHRY and SYGVKD. V was cut by 0 bases and J by 7 bases, with 13 bases left in between. The CDR3 consists of 15 residues. The CDR3 here is CAISESEGRGQPQHF. The CDR3 DNA reads as TGTGCCATCAGTGAGTCGGAGGGGCGCGGGCAGCCCCAGCATTTT.

This clone appeared many times. This chain links TRBV7-3 with TRBJ1-2; TRBD1 is a possible D gene (5 bases). Germline CDR1 SGHTA, CDR2 FQGTGA. This CDR3 contains 13 residues. V was trimmed by 2 bases and J by 6 bases, leaving 10 bases between them. CDR3 loop: CASSLAGLDGYTF. In DNA form, the CDR3 reads TGTGCCAGCAGCTTAGCAGGGTTGGATGGCTACACCTTC.

This clone was observed once. This chain's CDR3 is CASSFRTSGPQETQYF. The CDR3 DNA reads TGTGCCAGCAGCTTCCGTACAAGCGGGCCCCAGGAGACCCAGTACTTC. The chain has TRBV7-6 and TRBJ2-5, with a tentative D call TRBD2 (6 bases). V was pared by 3 bases and J by 5 bases, with 19 bases between. This CDR3 comprises 16 residues. Germline V gene data show CDR1 as SGHVS and CDR2 as FNYEAQ. The full variable domain, rest sourced from reference TRBV7-6 and TRBJ2-5, is GAGVSQSPRYKVTKRGQDVALRCDPISGHVSLYWYRQALGQGPEFLTYFNYEAQQDKSGLPNDRFSAERPEGSISTLTIQRTEQRDSAMYRCASSFRTSGPQETQYFGPGTRLLVL.

Concerning this clone: A much more abundant neighbour one base away suggests this may be a read error. The chain combines TRBV6-4 with TRBJ2-1; D unclear. Trimming left V 0 bases short and J 2 bases short, with 8 bases between. The CDR3 extends over 15 amino acids. Germline assignment: CDR1 MRHNA and CDR2 SNTAGT. CDR3 nucleotide sequence: TGTGCCAGCAGTGACTCGAGTGGGCCCTACAATGAGCAGTTCTTC. It is translated as CASSDSSGPYNEQFF.

The V gene is TRBV7-2, the J gene TRBJ1-1, with D perhaps matching TRBD1 (5 bases). V lost 4 bases and J lost 4, with 16 bases in between. Germline V gene data show CDR1 as SGHTA and CDR2 as FQGNSA. The CDR3 has 15 amino acids. This CDR3 reads CASSSLLAGPTEAFF. The CDR3 coding sequence is TGTGCCAGCAGCTCCCTACTCGCAGGGCCCACTGAAGCTTTCTTT.

The J gene is TRBJ1-2, the V gene TRBV3-1 (or the pseudogene TRBV3-2); 8 bases are a match to TRBD1. Trimming at V came to 2 bases and at J to 4 bases, leaving 0 bases not matched to a gene. The length of the CDR3 is 13 residues. Germline assignment: CDR1 LGHDT and CDR2 YNNKEL (reference sequence). As DNA, the CDR3 is TGTGCCAGCAGCCAAACAGGGGGCTATGGCTACACCTTC. Translating gives CASSQTGGYGYTF.

The chain combines TRBV2 with TRBJ1-1; no definite D call. The V and J ends lost 6 bases and 3 bases respectively, with 14 bases between them. This CDR3 region has 14 residues. Germline V gene data show CDR1 as SNHLY and CDR2 as FYNNEI. The CDR3 nucleotides read TGTGCCAGCAGGGCCCCCAGGTACGACACTGAAGCTTTCTTT. It yields the protein CASRAPRYDTEAFF. The full variable domain, in which reference TRBV2 and TRBJ1-1 provide the parts outside the CDR3, is EPEVTQTPSHQVTQMGQEVILRCVPISNHLYFYWYRQILGQKVEFLVSFYNNEISEKSEIFDDQFSVERPDGSNFTLKIRSTKLEDSAMYFCASRAPRYDTEAFFGQGTRLTVV.

The chain is built from TRBV2 and TRBJ2-3; D not certain. Looked up from germline, CDR1 is SNHLY and CDR2 is FYNNEI. The V and J ends lost 6 bases and 6 bases respectively, with 13 bases between them. The CDR3 runs to 13 residues. CDR3 coding DNA: TGTGCCAGCAGCCCTAACTCGAGGGATACGCAGTATTTT. This sequence encodes CASSPNSRDTQYF. Supplemented by reference TRBV2 and TRBJ2-3, the full variable domain reads EPEVTQTPSHQVTQMGQEVILRCVPISNHLYFYWYRQILGQKVEFLVSFYNNEISEKSEIFDDQFSVERPDGSNFTLKIRSTKLEDSAMYFCASSPNSRDTQYFGPGTRLTVL.

The rearrangement joins TRBV5-1 to TRBJ1-6; TRBD1 matches 8 bases. With 4 bases clipped from V and 10 bases from J, the junction kept 7 bases outside the gene matches. Germline CDR1 reads SGHRS; CDR2 reads YFSETQ. CDR3 length: 14 residues. CDR3 in DNA: TGCGCCAGCAGCCCCGGGACAGGAGGATCACCCCTCCACTTT. It yields the protein CASSPGTGGSPLHF. Based on the CDR3 plus reference TRBV5-1 and TRBJ1-6, the full variable domain is KAGVTQTPRYLIKTRGQQVTLSCSPISGHRSVSWYQQTPGQGLQFLFEYFSETQRNKGNFPGRFSGRQFSNSRSEMNVSTLELGDSALYLCASSPGTGGSPLHFGNGTRLTVT.

This clone was recorded a few times. This chain connects TRBV6-5 to TRBJ2-5; 11 bases match TRBD2. The CDR3 totals 14 residues. Trimming took 8 bases from V and 5 from J; bases not matched to a gene: 7. Germline lookup yields CDR1 MNHEY and CDR2 SVGAGI. CDR3 residues: CASRLAGGRETQYF. As DNA, the CDR3 is TGTGCCAGCCGATTAGCGGGGGGGCGTGAGACCCAGTACTTC.

This rearrangement joins TRBV5-1 to TRBJ2-3; 9 nucleotides agree with TRBD1. V gave up 1 base and J gave up 0 bases; unmatched junction bases: 3. This CDR3 contains 16 residues. Per the germline V gene, CDR1 is SGHRS and CDR2 is YFSETQ. In nucleotides, the CDR3 is TGCGCCAGCAGCTTGCCGGGACAGGGCAGCACAGATACGCAGTATTTT. Translated, it gives CASSLPGQGSTDTQYF.

The chain couples TRBV28 to TRBJ1-2; D may be TRBD1 (6 bases). The CDR3 runs to 20 residues. Trimming stripped 2 bases from V and 0 bases from J, with 25 bases between. Per germline, CDR1 MDHEN and CDR2 SYDVKM. This CDR3 is CASSLPLGVGTGTANYGYTF. CDR3 nucleotide sequence: TGTGCCAGCAGTTTACCCCTAGGGGTCGGTACAGGGACGGCTAACTATGGCTACACCTTC.

This chain connects TRBV18 to TRBJ1-5, with D perhaps matching TRBD1 (5 bases). Germline V gene data show CDR1 as KGHSH and CDR2 as LQKENI. The V end was cut by 5 bases, the J end by 5 bases, with 16 bases between. This CDR3 is 15 amino acids long. The CDR3 is CASSTTGGFDQPQHF. In DNA, the CDR3 is TGTGCCAGCTCAACCACGGGGGGGTTCGATCAGCCCCAGCATTTT.

This clone has only one observation. The V call is TRBV7-2, the J call TRBJ2-3, with D possibly matching TRBD1 (6 bases). The CDR3 sequence is 15 residues long. Germline CDR1 is SGHTA and CDR2 is FQGNSA. The V gene lost 3 bases and the J gene lost 2 bases, with 12 bases spanning the gap. CDR3 nucleotides: TGTGCCAGCAGCTTCTTGGGACATGACACAGATACGCAGTATTTT. Amino acid sequence: CASSFLGHDTDTQYF.

The chain employs TRBV4-1 and TRBJ1-1; 10 nucleotides agree with TRBD1. The J segment lost 0 bases and the V segment lost 1 base, leaving 2 bases of the junction unmatched. Germline values: CDR1 MGHRA, CDR2 YSYEKL. The CDR3 has 16 residues. The CDR3 nucleotides are TGCGCCAGCAGCCAAGGACAGGGGGCAGTGAACACTGAAGCTTTCTTT. Encoded protein: CASSQGQGAVNTEAFF.

The count of this clone is one. The chain carries TRBV5-1 and TRBJ2-7, with 7 bases that match TRBD1. V dropped 0 bases and J dropped 5; count of bases not matched to a gene: 5. Germline assignment: CDR1 SGHRS and CDR2 YFSETQ. CDR3 length: 14 amino acids. The CDR3 sequence is CASSLDRGRHEQYV. CDR3 nucleotide sequence: TGCGCCAGCAGCTTGGACAGGGGACGGCACGAGCAGTACGTC.

This clone was found once. The chain carries TRBV28 and TRBJ2-3, with 8 bases aligning to TRBD2. V trimming: 5 bases; J trimming: 1 base; junction bases outside the gene matches: 8. The CDR3 runs to 16 residues. The V gene's germline CDR1 is MDHEN and CDR2 SYDVKM. The CDR3 sequence is CASSPFSGGGTDTQYF. The CDR3 nucleotides are TGTGCCAGCAGTCCCTTCAGCGGGGGCGGCACAGATACGCAGTATTTT. The whole variable domain, remainder taken from reference TRBV28 and TRBJ2-3, is DVKVTQSSRYLVKRTGEKVFLECVQDMDHENMFWYRQDPGLGLRLIYFSYDVKMKEKGDIPEGYSVSREKKERFSLILESASTNQTSMYLCASSPFSGGGTDTQYFGPGTRLTVL.

This clone was found once. The gene calls are TRBV12-1 and TRBJ1-5; TRBD1, as called in the table, went unchecked against the DNA. TRBV12-1 is recorded as a pseudogene. The CDR3 has 19 residues. In DNA, the CDR3 is TGTGCCAGCAGCTTTTATGGGGACAGGGGCGTCTATAGCAATCAGCCCCAGCATTTT. Protein: CASSFYGDRGVYSNQPQHF.

The rearrangement uses TRBV25-1 and TRBJ1-2; D may be TRBD1 (5 bases). Germline V gene sequence: CDR1 MGHDK, CDR2 SYGVNS. This CDR3 spans 15 amino acids. Trimming took off 4 bases at V and 4 bases at J, with 16 bases between the two ends. The CDR3 coding sequence is TGTGCCAGCAGTGTACGCCAGGGTTTGGGCTATGGCTACACCTTC. It translates to CASSVRQGLGYGYTF.

This chain joins TRBV7-8 and TRBJ1-2; no clear D gene. The CDR3 loop spans 15 amino acids. CDR1 and CDR2 from the germline V gene are SGHVS and FQNEAQ. V was pared by 0 bases and J by 1 base, with 9 bases between. The CDR3 region has the DNA TGTGCCAGCAGCTTAGCGGGCAGGAATAACTATGGCTACACCTTC. Translation gives CASSLAGRNNYGYTF.

The chain has TRBV11-2 and TRBJ2-1; 14 bases fit TRBD2. The CDR3 totals 16 residues. The V gene's germline CDR1 is SGHAT and CDR2 FQNNGV. V gave up 5 bases and J gave up 4 bases; unmatched junction bases: 4. CDR3 nucleotide sequence: TGTGCCAGCAGCCCCTGGACTAGCGGGGGGTACAATGAGCAGTTCTTC. Translated: CASSPWTSGGYNEQFF.

The gene calls are TRBV11-3 and TRBJ2-5, with 8 bases identical to TRBD2. The germline V gene encodes CDR1 SGHNT and CDR2 YENEEA. V trimming: 6 bases; J trimming: 4 bases; junction bases outside the gene matches: 4. The CDR3 length is 13 residues. As DNA, the CDR3 is TGTGCCAGCAGTGAGAGCGGGGGAGAGACCCAGTACTTC. Translated, it gives CASSESGGETQYF.

CDR3 in amino acids: CAWSTGTGNTEAFF. For the CDR3, the DNA is TGTGCCTGGAGTACGGGCACAGGTAACACTGAAGCTTTCTTT. The genes are TRBV30 and TRBJ1-1, with D perhaps TRBD1 (5 bases). The length of the CDR3 is 14 residues. V was shortened by 2 bases and J by 2 bases, with 12 bases between the two germline ends. Germline CDR1 and CDR2: GTSNPN and SVGIG (reference sequence).

This chain's CDR3 is CASSQVEGAYGYTF. The CDR3, as DNA: TGTGCCAGCAGCCAAGTTGAGGGGGCCTATGGCTACACCTTC. V gene TRBV3-1 (or the pseudogene TRBV3-2) combines with J gene TRBJ1-2, with 7 bases that match TRBD1. The CDR3 runs to 14 residues. Germline CDR1 is LGHDT and CDR2 is YNNKEL (reference sequence). V lost 1 base, J lost 4 bases, and 3 bases stayed unmatched.

The chain carries TRBV28 and TRBJ1-6; tentative D call: TRBD1 (6 bases). V lost 5 bases and J lost 6, with 11 bases in between. CDR3 length: 14 amino acids. CDR1 is MDHEN and CDR2 is SYDVKM in the germline V gene. The CDR3 spells CASSLQGFNSPLHF. The DNA of the CDR3 is TGTGCCAGCAGTCTTCAGGGGTTTAATTCACCCCTCCACTTT.